This T cell receptor beta chain is from a study of CXCR3-negative and CXCR3-positive naive CD8 T cells. Study in general: The total count of TRB reads reached about 150 million, and each library contributed about 1.5 +/- 0.3 million.

Details on this clonotype: Its antigen remains unidentified.

Germline-derived CDR1 and CDR2 are SGHDN and FVKESK. The CDR3 contains 14 residues. Whole-study results and caveats: High diversity, comparable across both naive subsets, contrasted with much lower diversity in memory CD8+ cells. CXCR3-negative naive cells had less hydrophobic TRB CDR3s than did CXCR3-positive naive cells. Researchers reported similar TRBV-TRBJ usage in naive CXCR3-negative and CXCR3-positive cells, though memory differed.

Through 5' RACE with UMI labels, the TRB cDNA libraries were prepared. Following a re-call of the 5' RACE reads, TCRdb has one entry per CDR3 protein and lacks DNA. In all, the sample yields tens of thousands of distinct CDR3 sequences. The authors gated naive CD8+ T cells as CD45RO-CCR7+CD27+CD95-. The chain couples TRBV14 to TRBJ2-1; TCRdb designates TRBD2, a call that cannot be tested without DNA. The sequenced sample consisted of naive CXCR3+ CD8+ T cells from blood. Subset reported: CD45RO-CCR7+CD27+CD95- naive CD8+ T cells expressing CXCR3 (TNR3+). The receptor's source is a human donor in good health. Some clones in this sample may be carry-over from other donors' samples. CDR3 residues: CASSQEPGGDEQFF.